Reported below is one T cell receptor beta chain. Primers used in a second PCR of roughly 6 to 11 cycles were a sample-barcoded 5' primer and a J-beta primer mix. MiXCR, run by TCRdb on the 5' RACE reads, gives a single entry per CDR3 protein. The table records 600,000 to 1,000,000 distinct CDR3 sequences, about three fifths of them present only once. The sample belongs to a study of blood T cells in healthy people across ages. The clonotype was recovered from a young man in good health. Sequenced material: blood.

This CDR3 is CASSLDRWANVLTF. DNA for the CDR3: TGTGCCAGCAGCTTAGATAGGTGGGCCAACGTCCTGACTTTC. V gene TRBV11-2 combines with J gene TRBJ2-6, with D hard to call. CDR1 SGHAT and CDR2 FQNNGV come from the germline V gene. There are 14 residues in the CDR3. Trimming stripped 0 bases from V and 5 bases from J, with 5 bases between.